A single sample gave rise to the 10 T cell receptor beta chains below, sequenced in a study of metastatic and nonmetastatic thyroid tumors. Using MiXCR, TCRdb re-called clones from the PCR reads. The sample includes under 50,000 clones, less than 30% of them seen just once. Among the patients, none had received any treatment before thyroid surgery. The sample consisted of blood. The receptors stem from a male donor with papillary thyroid cancer or a benign thyroid nodule (not recorded which). Some clones in this sample may be carry-over from other donors' samples.

In its sample, this clone was seen a few times. The chain uses TRBV6-1 and TRBJ2-2, with D uncertain. CDR1 is MNHNS and CDR2 is SASEGT in the germline V gene. This CDR3 is built from 14 residues. Trimming took 6 bases from V and 1 from J, leaving 9 bases between them. The CDR3 is CASRAYMNTGELFF. CDR3 bases: TGTGCCAGCAGGGCTTACATGAACACCGGGGAGCTGTTTTTT.

With respect to this clone: This same CDR3 is encoded by further DNA sequences in the sample. The CDR3: CASSLVAGGSSYEQYF. For the CDR3, the DNA is TGCGCCAGCAGCTTGGTGGCGGGAGGGAGCTCCTACGAGCAGTACTTC. The chain has TRBV5-1 and TRBJ2-7; the match to TRBD2 covers 9 bases. The CDR3 has 16 amino acids. V lost 0 bases to trimming and J lost 0 bases; unmatched junction nucleotides: 4. Looked up from germline, CDR1 is SGHRS and CDR2 is YFSETQ. Filled out from reference TRBV5-1 and TRBJ2-7, the complete variable domain reads KAGVTQTPRYLIKTRGQQVTLSCSPISGHRSVSWYQQTPGQGLQFLFEYFSETQRNKGNFPGRFSGRQFSNSRSEMNVSTLELGDSALYLCASSLVAGGSSYEQYFGPGTRLTVT.

This rearrangement joins TRBV5-5 to TRBJ2-1; possibly TRBD2 for D (6 bases). CDR1 is SGHKS, CDR2 YYEKEE, per germline (reference sequence). Trimming cost V 6 bases and J 5 bases, with 12 bases left between them. There are 13 residues in the CDR3. This CDR3 is CASIRDWNNEQFF. As DNA, the CDR3 is TGTGCCAGCATCCGGGACTGGAACAATGAGCAGTTCTTC.

This clone was observed a handful of times. V is TRBV27 and J is TRBJ1-5, with 7 bases that match TRBD1. The junction had 9 bases not matched to a gene; V was cut back by 10 bases and J by 0 bases. The CDR3 has 15 amino acids. Germline V gene data show CDR1 as MNHEY and CDR2 as SMNVEV (reference sequence). The CDR3 DNA reads as TGTGCCACCAACCAGGGGGGTGGTAGCAATCAGCCCCAGCATTTT. Amino acid sequence: CATNQGGGSNQPQHF.

In its sample, this clone was seen once. The chain recombines TRBV27 with TRBJ2-5; TRBD1 agrees at 12 bases. Germline CDR1 is MNHEY and CDR2 is SMNVEV (reference sequence). V was pared by 2 bases and J by 4 bases, with 11 bases of the junction left unmatched. This CDR3 is 18 amino acids long. CDR3 amino acids: CASSLVRFGDRGRETQYF. The CDR3 region has the DNA TGTGCCAGCAGTTTAGTAAGGTTCGGGGACAGGGGGCGAGAGACCCAGTACTTC.

The V call is TRBV15, the J call TRBJ2-5, with D unclear. The CDR3 has 16 amino acids. V dropped 1 base and J dropped 1 base, with 13 bases sitting between them. Germline-derived CDR1 and CDR2 are LNHNV and YYDKDF (reference sequence). CDR3 nucleotides: TGTGCCACCAGCAGAGGTTTGGTACAGATCCAAGAGACCCAGTACTTC. It specifies CATSRGLVQIQETQYF.

The chain links TRBV5-1 to TRBJ1-2; D may be TRBD1 (6 bases). With 0 bases removed from V and 6 bases from J, the gap between germline ends came to 12 bases. CDR1 is SGHRS and CDR2 is YFSETQ in the germline V gene. The CDR3 is 14 amino acids. CDR3 sequence: CASSLAHRENGYTF. The CDR3 nucleotides are TGCGCCAGCAGCTTGGCCCACAGGGAGAATGGCTACACCTTC. The variable domain in full, with the rest retrieved from reference TRBV5-1 and TRBJ1-2, is KAGVTQTPRYLIKTRGQQVTLSCSPISGHRSVSWYQQTPGQGLQFLFEYFSETQRNKGNFPGRFSGRQFSNSRSEMNVSTLELGDSALYLCASSLAHRENGYTFGSGTRLTVV.

This clone was found many times. V gene TRBV30 combines with J gene TRBJ2-2; D is undetermined. Germline V gene lookup returns CDR1 GTSNPN and CDR2 SVGIG (reference sequence). This CDR3 has 13 residues. Between the trimmed V and J ends, which lost 4 bases and 3 bases, there was a span of 9 bases. The CDR3 loop reads CAWNVWDTGELFF. The CDR3 DNA reads as TGTGCCTGGAACGTGTGGGACACCGGGGAGCTGTTTTTT.

This chain uses TRBV11-2 with TRBJ1-1; D is undetermined. Germline V lookup: CDR1 SGHAT, CDR2 FQNNGV. CDR3 length: 17 residues. V was shortened by 7 bases and J by 0 bases, with 21 bases between the two germline ends. The CDR3 region has the DNA TGTGCCAGCAACGAGGGCCGTGGCAGAAGGCTGAACACTGAAGCTTTCTTT. Amino acids: CASNEGRGRRLNTEAFF.

Ten or more counts support this clone. The rearrangement links TRBV7-2 to TRBJ1-1, with D maybe TRBD1 (5 bases). V lost 5 bases and J lost 1, with 14 bases in between. The germline V gene encodes CDR1 SGHTA and CDR2 FQGNSA. This CDR3 contains 15 residues. The CDR3 nucleotides read TGTGCCAGCAGCCCGTTACAGGCCCCGAACACTGAAGCTTTCTTT. Residues: CASSPLQAPNTEAFF.